Listed below are T cell receptor beta chains from one sample, sequenced in a study of T cell repertoires in cytomegalovirus infection. TCRdb re-analysed the reads in MiXCR, keeping a single row per CDR3 protein. The sample includes around 550,000 distinct CDR3 sequences, more than 20% of them seen just once. Input material: PBMCs. These receptors came from a human donor in good health (CMV status not recorded). Some clones in this sample may be carry-over from other donors' samples. Both conserved end residues are part of each CDR3. Fields, in order: D gene, J gene, V gene, clone size, CDR3 protein, CDR3 DNA. A D gene is named only where the DNA matches it firmly. Some rows mark clone size as missing; the rest say once, few, many or name a class of expanded clone.

d_call: TRBD1; j_call: TRBJ1-4; v_call: TRBV28; clone_size: NA; cdr3_aa: CASRHPGQGVFSEKLFF; cdr3_nt: TGTGCCAGCAGGCACCCGGGACAGGGGGTTTTCAGTGAAAAACTGTTTTTT
d_call: TRBD2; j_call: TRBJ2-1; v_call: TRBV29-1; clone_size: few; cdr3_aa: CSVDGREGYGGSYNEQFF; cdr3_nt: TGCAGCGTTGACGGTCGGGAGGGATATGGGGGGTCCTACAATGAGCAGTTCTTC
d_call: TRBD2; j_call: TRBJ2-2; v_call: TRBV6-1; clone_size: few; cdr3_aa: CASSALGGTGELFF; cdr3_nt: TGTGCCAGCAGTGCTCTGGGGGGGACCGGGGAGCTGTTTTTT
d_call: TRBD1; j_call: TRBJ2-5; v_call: TRBV27; clone_size: NA; cdr3_aa: CASSPAWTGAETQYF; cdr3_nt: TGTGCCAGCAGTCCGGCATGGACAGGGGCTGAGACCCAGTACTTC
d_call: NA; j_call: TRBJ2-1; v_call: TRBV6-1; clone_size: NA; cdr3_aa: CASSPPLWAGSDEQFF; cdr3_nt: TGTGCCAGCAGCCCTCCACTCTGGGCGGGAAGCGATGAGCAGTTCTTC
d_call: TRBD1; j_call: TRBJ1-2; v_call: TRBV6-5; clone_size: few; cdr3_aa: CASTFRGTGQGYGYTF; cdr3_nt: TGTGCCAGCACCTTTCGGGGCACGGGACAGGGCTATGGCTACACCTTC
d_call: NA; j_call: TRBJ2-2; v_call: TRBV13; clone_size: once; cdr3_aa: CASSRGRPNTGELFF; cdr3_nt: TGTGCCAGCAGCCGCGGTAGGCCTAACACCGGGGAGCTGTTTTTT
d_call: NA; j_call: TRBJ2-2; v_call: TRBV7-2; clone_size: few; cdr3_aa: CASSLAVGSGTGELFF; cdr3_nt: TGTGCCAGCAGCTTAGCTGTCGGGAGTGGCACCGGGGAGCTGTTTTTT
d_call: NA; j_call: TRBJ1-4; v_call: TRBV7-2; clone_size: many; cdr3_aa: CASSPGLGEKLFF; cdr3_nt: TGTGCCAGCAGCCCCGGCCTTGGGGAAAAACTGTTTTTT
d_call: TRBD1; j_call: TRBJ1-2; v_call: TRBV19; clone_size: NA; cdr3_aa: CASSIPPSQGAYGYTF; cdr3_nt: TGTGCCAGTAGTATCCCTCCATCCCAGGGGGCGTATGGCTACACCTTC
d_call: NA; j_call: TRBJ2-4; v_call: TRBV19; clone_size: NA; cdr3_aa: CASSEAKNIQYF; cdr3_nt: TGTGCCAGTAGTGAAGCCAAAAACATTCAGTACTTC